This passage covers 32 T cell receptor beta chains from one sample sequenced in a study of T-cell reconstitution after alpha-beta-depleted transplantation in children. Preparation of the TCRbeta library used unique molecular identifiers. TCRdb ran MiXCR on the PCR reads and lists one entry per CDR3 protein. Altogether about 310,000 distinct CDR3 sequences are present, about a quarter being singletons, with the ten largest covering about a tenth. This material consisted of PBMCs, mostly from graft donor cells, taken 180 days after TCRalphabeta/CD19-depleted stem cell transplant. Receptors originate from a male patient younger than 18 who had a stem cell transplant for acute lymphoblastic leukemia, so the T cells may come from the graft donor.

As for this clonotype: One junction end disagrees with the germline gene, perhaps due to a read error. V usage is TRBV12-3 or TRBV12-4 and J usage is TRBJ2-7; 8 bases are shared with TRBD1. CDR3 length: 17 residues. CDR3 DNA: TGTCCCAGCAGTTTAGCGAGGTGGGGGACAGGCACCTACGAGCAGTACTTC. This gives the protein CPSSLARWGTGTYEQYF.

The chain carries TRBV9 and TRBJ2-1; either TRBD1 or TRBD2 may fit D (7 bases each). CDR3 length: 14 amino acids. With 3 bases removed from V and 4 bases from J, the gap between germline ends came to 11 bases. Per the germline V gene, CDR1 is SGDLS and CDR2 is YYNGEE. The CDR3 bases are TGTGCCAGCAGCGCAGGGGGGGATTACAATGAGCAGTTCTTC. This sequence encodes CASSAGGDYNEQFF.

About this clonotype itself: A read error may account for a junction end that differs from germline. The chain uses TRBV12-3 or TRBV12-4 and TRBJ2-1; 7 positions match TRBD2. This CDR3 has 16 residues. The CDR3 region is CASSLGWREPFNDQFF. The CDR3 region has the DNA TGTGCCAGCAGTTTGGGCTGGCGGGAGCCCTTCAATGATCAGTTCTTC.

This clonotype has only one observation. The CDR3 here is CSATGLLSSPLHF. The CDR3 DNA follows: TGCAGTGCAACGGGGCTCCTAAGCTCACCCCTCCACTTT. This chain links TRBV20-1 with TRBJ1-6, with D perhaps matching TRBD1 (5 bases). The CDR3 totals 13 residues. Germline V CDR1 and CDR2: DFQATT, SNEGSKA (reference sequence). The V gene lost 6 bases and the J gene lost 10 bases, with 16 bases spanning the gap.

Here the CDR3 DNA reads TGTGCCAGCAGTTTAAGGACACCCCCTAGCAATCAGCCCCAGCATTTT. Its protein is CASSLRTPPSNQPQHF. The gene calls are TRBV27 and TRBJ1-5; maybe TRBD1 (5 bases). Trimming stripped 2 bases from V and 0 bases from J, with 11 bases between. This CDR3 has 16 residues. Germline V gives CDR1 MNHEY, CDR2 SMNVEV (reference sequence).

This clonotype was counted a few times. CDR3 DNA sequence: TGTGCCAGCAGCTTAACGGGACTAGCGGGAGGCACAGATACGCAGTATTTT. The encoded protein is CASSLTGLAGGTDTQYF. V gene TRBV7-3 combines with J gene TRBJ2-3; the match to TRBD2 covers 14 bases. This CDR3 comprises 17 residues. V gave up 0 bases and J gave up 1 base; unmatched junction bases: 0. Germline-derived CDR1 and CDR2 are SGHTA and FQGTGA.

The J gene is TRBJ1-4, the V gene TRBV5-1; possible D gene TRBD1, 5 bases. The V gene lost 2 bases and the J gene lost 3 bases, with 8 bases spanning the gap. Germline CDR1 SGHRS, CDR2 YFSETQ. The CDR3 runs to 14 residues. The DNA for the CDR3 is TGCGCCAGCAGCTTCGGGGGGGCTAATGAAAAACTGTTTTTT. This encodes CASSFGGANEKLFF.

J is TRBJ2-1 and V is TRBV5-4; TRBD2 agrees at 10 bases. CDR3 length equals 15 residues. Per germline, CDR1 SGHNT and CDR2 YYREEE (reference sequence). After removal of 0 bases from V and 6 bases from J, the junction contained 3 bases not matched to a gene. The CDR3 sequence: CASSLATSGANEQFF. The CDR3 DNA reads TGTGCCAGCAGCTTGGCCACTAGCGGGGCCAATGAGCAGTTCTTC.

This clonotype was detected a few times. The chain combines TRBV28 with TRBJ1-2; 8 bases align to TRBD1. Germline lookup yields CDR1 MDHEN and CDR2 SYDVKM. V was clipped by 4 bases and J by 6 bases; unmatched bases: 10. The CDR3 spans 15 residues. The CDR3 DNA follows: TGTGCCAGCAGTTATAAAAGGACAGGGTGGCATGGCTACACCTTC. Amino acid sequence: CASSYKRTGWHGYTF.

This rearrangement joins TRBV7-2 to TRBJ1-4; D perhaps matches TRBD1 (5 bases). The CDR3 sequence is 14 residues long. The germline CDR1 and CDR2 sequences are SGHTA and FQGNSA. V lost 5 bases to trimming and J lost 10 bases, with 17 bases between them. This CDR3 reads CASSHGTPRGKLFF. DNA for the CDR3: TGTGCCAGCAGCCACGGGACCCCGCGGGGAAAACTGTTTTTT.

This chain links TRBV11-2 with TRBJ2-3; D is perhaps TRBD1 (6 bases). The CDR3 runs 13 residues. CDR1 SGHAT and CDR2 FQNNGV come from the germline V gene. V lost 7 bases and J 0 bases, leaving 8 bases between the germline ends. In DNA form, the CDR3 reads TGTGCCAGCATCCAGGGGAGCACAGATACGCAGTATTTT. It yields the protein CASIQGSTDTQYF. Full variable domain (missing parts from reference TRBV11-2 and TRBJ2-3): EAGVAQSPRYKIIEKRQSVAFWCNPISGHATLYWYQQILGQGPKLLIQFQNNGVVDDSQLPKDRFSAERLKGVDSTLKIQPAKLEDSAVYLCASIQGSTDTQYFGPGTRLTVL.

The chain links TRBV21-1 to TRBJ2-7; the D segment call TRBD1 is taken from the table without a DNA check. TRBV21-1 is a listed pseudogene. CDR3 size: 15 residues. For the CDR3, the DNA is TGTGCCAGCAGCCACGGGACCGATAGCTCCTACGAGCAGTACTTC. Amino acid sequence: CASSHGTDSSYEQYF.

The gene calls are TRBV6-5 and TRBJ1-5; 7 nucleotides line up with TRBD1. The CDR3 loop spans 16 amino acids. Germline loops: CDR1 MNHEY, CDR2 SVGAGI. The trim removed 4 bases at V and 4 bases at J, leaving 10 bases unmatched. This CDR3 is CASSSIPGQLNQPQHF. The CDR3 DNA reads TGTGCCAGCAGTTCTATACCGGGACAGCTTAATCAGCCCCAGCATTTT.

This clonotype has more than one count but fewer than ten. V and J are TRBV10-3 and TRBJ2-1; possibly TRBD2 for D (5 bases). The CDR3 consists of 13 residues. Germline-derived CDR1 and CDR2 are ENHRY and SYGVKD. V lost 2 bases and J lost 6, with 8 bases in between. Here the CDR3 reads CAISERGGNEQFF. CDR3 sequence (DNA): TGTGCCATCAGTGAGCGGGGTGGCAATGAGCAGTTCTTC.

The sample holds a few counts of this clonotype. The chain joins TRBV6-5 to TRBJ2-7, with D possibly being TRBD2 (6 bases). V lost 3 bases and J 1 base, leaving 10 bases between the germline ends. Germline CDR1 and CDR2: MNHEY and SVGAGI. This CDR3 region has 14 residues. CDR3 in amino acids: CASSYLGLSYEQYF. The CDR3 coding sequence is TGTGCCAGCAGTTATTTGGGACTTTCCTACGAGCAGTACTTC.

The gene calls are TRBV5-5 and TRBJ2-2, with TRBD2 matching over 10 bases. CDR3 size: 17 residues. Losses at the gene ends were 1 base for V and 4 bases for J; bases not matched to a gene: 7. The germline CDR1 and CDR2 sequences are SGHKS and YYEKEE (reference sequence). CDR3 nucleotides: TGTGCCAGCAGCTTGTTACTAGCGGGGAGGGGCACCGGGGAGCTGTTTTTT. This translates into CASSLLLAGRGTGELFF.

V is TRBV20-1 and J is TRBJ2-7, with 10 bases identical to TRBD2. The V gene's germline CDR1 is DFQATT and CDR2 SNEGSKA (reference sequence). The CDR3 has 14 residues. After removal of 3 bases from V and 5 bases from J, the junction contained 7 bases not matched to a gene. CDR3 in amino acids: CSASYPSGRDEQYF. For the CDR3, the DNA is TGCAGTGCTAGTTACCCTAGCGGGAGAGACGAGCAGTACTTC.

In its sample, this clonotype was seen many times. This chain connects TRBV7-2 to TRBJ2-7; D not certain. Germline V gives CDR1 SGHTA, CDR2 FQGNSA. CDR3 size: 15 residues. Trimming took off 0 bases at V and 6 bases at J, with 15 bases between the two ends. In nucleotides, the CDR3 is TGTGCCAGCAGCTTAGCGCATAGGCTGGTCCTCGAGCAGTACTTC. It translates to CASSLAHRLVLEQYF. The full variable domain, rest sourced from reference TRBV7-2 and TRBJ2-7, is GAGVSQSPSNKVTEKGKDVELRCDPISGHTALYWYRQSLGQGLEFLIYFQGNSAPDKSGLPSDRFSAERTGGSVSTLTIQRTQQEDSAVYLCASSLAHRLVLEQYFGPGTRLTVT.

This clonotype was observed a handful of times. CDR3 protein: CASSFSGRGYNEQFF. DNA of the CDR3: TGCGCCAGCAGCTTTAGCGGGAGAGGCTACAATGAGCAGTTCTTC. V usage is TRBV5-1 and J usage is TRBJ2-1, with 9 bases aligning to TRBD2. Per germline, CDR1 SGHRS and CDR2 YFSETQ. This CDR3 spans 15 amino acids. The ends lost 2 bases at V and 3 bases at J; junction bases unmatched: 3.

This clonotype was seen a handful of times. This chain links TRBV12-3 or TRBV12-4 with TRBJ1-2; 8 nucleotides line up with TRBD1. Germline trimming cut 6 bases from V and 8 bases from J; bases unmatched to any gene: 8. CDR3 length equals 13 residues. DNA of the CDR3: TGTGCCAGCAGCCCCAGGGGGCCTAGGGGCTACACCTTC. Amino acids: CASSPRGPRGYTF.

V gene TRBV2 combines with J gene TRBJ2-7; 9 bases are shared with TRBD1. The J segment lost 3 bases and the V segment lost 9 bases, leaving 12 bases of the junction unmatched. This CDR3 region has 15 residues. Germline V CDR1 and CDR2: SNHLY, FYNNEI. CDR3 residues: CARRHAGTGNYEQYF. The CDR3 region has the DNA TGTGCCAGGAGACATGCCGGGACAGGGAACTACGAGCAGTACTTC. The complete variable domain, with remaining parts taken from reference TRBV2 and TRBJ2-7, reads EPEVTQTPSHQVTQMGQEVILRCVPISNHLYFYWYRQILGQKVEFLVSFYNNEISEKSEIFDDQFSVERPDGSNFTLKIRSTKLEDSAMYFCARRHAGTGNYEQYFGPGTRLTVT.

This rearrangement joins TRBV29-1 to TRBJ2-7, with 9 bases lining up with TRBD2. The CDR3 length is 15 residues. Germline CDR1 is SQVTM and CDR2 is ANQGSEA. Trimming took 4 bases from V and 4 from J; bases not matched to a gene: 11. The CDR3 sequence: CSVGREGRSRYEQYF. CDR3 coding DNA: TGCAGCGTTGGGCGGGAGGGCCGTTCTCGATACGAGCAGTACTTC.

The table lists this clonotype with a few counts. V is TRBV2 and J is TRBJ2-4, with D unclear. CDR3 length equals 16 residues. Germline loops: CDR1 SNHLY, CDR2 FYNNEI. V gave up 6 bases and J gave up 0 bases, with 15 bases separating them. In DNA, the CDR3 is TGTGCCAGCAGCAAACGGACGGCTCTAGCCAAAAACATTCAGTACTTC. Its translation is CASSKRTALAKNIQYF.

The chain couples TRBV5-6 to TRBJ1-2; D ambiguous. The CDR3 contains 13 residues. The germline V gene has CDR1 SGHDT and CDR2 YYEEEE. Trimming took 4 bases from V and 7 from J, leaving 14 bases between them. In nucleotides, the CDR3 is TGTGCCAGCAGCCGCCTTCTACGGGTTGGCTACACCTTC. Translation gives CASSRLLRVGYTF.

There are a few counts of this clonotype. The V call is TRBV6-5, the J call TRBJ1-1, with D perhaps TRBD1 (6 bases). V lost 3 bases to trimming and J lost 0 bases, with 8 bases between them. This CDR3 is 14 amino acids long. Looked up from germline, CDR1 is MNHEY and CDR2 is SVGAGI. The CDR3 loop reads CASSYTGMNTEAFF. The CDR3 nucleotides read TGTGCCAGCAGTTATACAGGGATGAACACTGAAGCTTTCTTT.

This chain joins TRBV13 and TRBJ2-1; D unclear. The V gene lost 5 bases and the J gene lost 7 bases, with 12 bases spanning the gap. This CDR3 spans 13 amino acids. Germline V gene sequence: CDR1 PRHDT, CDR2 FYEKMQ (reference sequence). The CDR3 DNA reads TGTGCCAGCAGCCCGCGACTCAGGAATGAGCAGTTCTTC. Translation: CASSPRLRNEQFF.

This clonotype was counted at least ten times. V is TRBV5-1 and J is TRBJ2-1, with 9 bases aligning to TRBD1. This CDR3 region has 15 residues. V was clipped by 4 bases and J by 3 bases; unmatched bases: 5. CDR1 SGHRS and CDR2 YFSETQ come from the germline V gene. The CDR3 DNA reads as TGCGCCAGCAGCCCCGACAGGGGGAACTACAATGAGCAGTTCTTC. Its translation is CASSPDRGNYNEQFF. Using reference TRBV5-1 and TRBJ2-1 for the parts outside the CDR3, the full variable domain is KAGVTQTPRYLIKTRGQQVTLSCSPISGHRSVSWYQQTPGQGLQFLFEYFSETQRNKGNFPGRFSGRQFSNSRSEMNVSTLELGDSALYLCASSPDRGNYNEQFFGPGTRLTVL.

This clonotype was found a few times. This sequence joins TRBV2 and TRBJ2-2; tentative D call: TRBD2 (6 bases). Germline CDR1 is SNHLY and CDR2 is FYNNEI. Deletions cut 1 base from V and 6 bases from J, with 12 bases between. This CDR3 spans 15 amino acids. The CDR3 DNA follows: TGTGCCAGCAGTGAAGAGGGACTCTCCCCCGGGGAGCTGTTTTTT. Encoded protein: CASSEEGLSPGELFF. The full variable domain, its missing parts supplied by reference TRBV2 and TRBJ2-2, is EPEVTQTPSHQVTQMGQEVILRCVPISNHLYFYWYRQILGQKVEFLVSFYNNEISEKSEIFDDQFSVERPDGSNFTLKIRSTKLEDSAMYFCASSEEGLSPGELFFGEGSRLTVL.

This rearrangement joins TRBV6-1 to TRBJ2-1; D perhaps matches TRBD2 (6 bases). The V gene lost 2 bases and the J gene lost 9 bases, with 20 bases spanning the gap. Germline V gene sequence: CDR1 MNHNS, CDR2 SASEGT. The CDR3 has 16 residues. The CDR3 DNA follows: TGTGCCAGCAGTGAATACGCCGGGACTCTATTCGGTGAGCAGTTCTTC. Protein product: CASSEYAGTLFGEQFF.

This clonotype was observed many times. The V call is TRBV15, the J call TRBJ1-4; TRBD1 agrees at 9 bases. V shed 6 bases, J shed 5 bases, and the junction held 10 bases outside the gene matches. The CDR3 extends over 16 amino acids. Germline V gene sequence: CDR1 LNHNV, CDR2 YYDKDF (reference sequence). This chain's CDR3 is CATRRQGVPRNEKLFF. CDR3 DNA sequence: TGTGCCACCAGGAGACAGGGGGTGCCCCGAAATGAAAAACTGTTTTTT.

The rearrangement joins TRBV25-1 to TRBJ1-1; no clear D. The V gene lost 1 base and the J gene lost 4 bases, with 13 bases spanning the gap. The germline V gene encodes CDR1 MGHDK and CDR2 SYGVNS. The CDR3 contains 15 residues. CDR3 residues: CASSEWEGKGTEAFF. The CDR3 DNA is TGTGCCAGCAGTGAATGGGAGGGTAAGGGCACTGAAGCTTTCTTT. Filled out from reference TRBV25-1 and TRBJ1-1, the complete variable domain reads EADIYQTPRYLVIGTGKKITLECSQTMGHDKMYWYQQDPGMELHLIHYSYGVNSTEKGDLSSESTVSRIRTEHFPLTLESARPSHTSQYLCASSEWEGKGTEAFFGQGTRLTVV.

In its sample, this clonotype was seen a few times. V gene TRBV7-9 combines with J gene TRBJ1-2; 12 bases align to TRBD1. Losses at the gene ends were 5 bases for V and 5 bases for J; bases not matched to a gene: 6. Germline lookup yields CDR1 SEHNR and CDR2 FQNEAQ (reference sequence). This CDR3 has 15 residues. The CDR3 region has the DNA TGTGCCAGCAGCAACCGGGACAGGGGGCTTTATGGCTACACCTTC. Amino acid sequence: CASSNRDRGLYGYTF.